This T cell receptor (beta chain) was recovered during a study of Graves' ophthalmopathy and Graves' hyperthyroidism. Study information: The stable label applied to hyperthyroidism with no ophthalmopathy within 18 months of follow-up.

Trimming removed 2 bases at V and 7 bases at J, with 14 bases between. Germline V lookup: CDR1 WSHSY, CDR2 SAAADI. The length of the CDR3 is 15 residues. Recruitment covered hyperthyroidism patients aged 18 to 65 whose new diagnosis was of under 2 months' duration. Concerning this clonotype itself: Its matching antigen is unknown.

Whole-study results and caveats: Detection in blood was also observed for most expanded thyroid clonotypes above 0.001 frequency.

Amplification targeted the TCR beta CDR3 regions, with RNA transcripts as the source material. HTBI primers were used in a first-round RT-PCR, which preceded a second-round multiplex PCR. Using its own MiXCR run on the multiplex PCR reads, TCRdb lists one record per CDR3 protein. The sample records some 1.1 million distinct CDR3 sequences, about two fifths being singletons. The chain combines TRBV10-2 with TRBJ2-2, with D perhaps matching TRBD1 (5 bases). Source material: peripheral blood or thyroid tissue (not recorded which). The sequence derives from an adult man with Graves' hyperthyroidism. The DNA of the CDR3 is TGCGCCAGCAGTGAGGGTGTAAGGGGTCGCGGGGAGCTGTTTTTT. Translation: CASSEGVRGRGELFF.